The clone carrying this T cell receptor beta chain turned up a few times. Antigen unknown. Clones were sequenced by immunoSEQ multiplex PCR, and TCRdb holds only the in-frame ones, with some missing. Counted here are fewer than 6,500 clones, roughly 66% occurring once; the ten biggest clones make up roughly 42%. CDR3 length: 14 amino acids. The V gene lost 4 bases and the J gene lost 2 bases, with 9 bases spanning the gap. Germline V CDR1 and CDR2: PRHDT, FYEKMQ (reference sequence). This record belongs to a study of CD8 T cell repertoires and HIV-1 epitope variants. Across the whole study: IL-2, IL-7 and IL-15 were added on days 3 and 7 of approximately 11-day cultures. The baseline condition was 1M T cells left uncultured.

Study results and caveats: Most of the nine antigen-specific clonotypes appeared cross-reactive to autologous or escape variants.

This receptor was obtained from a male donor with HIV. Material: cultured CD8+ T cells derived from PBMCs. V and J are TRBV13 and TRBJ2-1; perhaps TRBD2 as D (6 bases). As DNA, the CDR3 is TGTGCCAGCAGCTCCGGGGGACCCTACAATGAGCAGTTCTTC. Its protein is CASSSGGPYNEQFF.